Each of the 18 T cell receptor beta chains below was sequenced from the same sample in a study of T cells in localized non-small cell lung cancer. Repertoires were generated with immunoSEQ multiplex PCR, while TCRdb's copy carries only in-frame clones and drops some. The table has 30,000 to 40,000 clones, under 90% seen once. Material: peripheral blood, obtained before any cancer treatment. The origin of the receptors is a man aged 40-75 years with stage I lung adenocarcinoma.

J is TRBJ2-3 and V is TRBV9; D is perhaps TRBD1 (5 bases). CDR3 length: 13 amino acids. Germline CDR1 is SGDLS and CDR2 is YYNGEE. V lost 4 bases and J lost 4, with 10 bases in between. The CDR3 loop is CASSQGHADTQYF. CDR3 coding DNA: TGTGCCAGCAGCCAAGGACACGCAGATACGCAGTATTTT.

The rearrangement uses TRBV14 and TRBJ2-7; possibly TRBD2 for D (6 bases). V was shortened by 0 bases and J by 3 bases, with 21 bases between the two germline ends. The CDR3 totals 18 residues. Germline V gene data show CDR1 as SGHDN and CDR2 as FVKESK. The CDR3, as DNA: TGTGCCAGCAGCCAAGATCGGTCGTGGGGAGGCTTACACTACGAGCAGTACTTC. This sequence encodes CASSQDRSWGGLHYEQYF. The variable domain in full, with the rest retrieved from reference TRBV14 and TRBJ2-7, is EAGVTQFPSHSVIEKGQTVTLRCDPISGHDNLYWYRRVMGKEIKFLLHFVKESKQDESGMPNNRFLAERTGGTYSTLKVQPAELEDSGVYFCASSQDRSWGGLHYEQYFGPGTRLTVT.

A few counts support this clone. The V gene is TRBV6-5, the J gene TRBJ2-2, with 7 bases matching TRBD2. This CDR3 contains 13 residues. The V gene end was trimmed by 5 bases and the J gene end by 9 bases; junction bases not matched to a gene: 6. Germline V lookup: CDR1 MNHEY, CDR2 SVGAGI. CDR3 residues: CASSPWGGRELFF. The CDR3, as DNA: TGTGCCAGCAGTCCTTGGGGGGGACGGGAGCTGTTTTTT.

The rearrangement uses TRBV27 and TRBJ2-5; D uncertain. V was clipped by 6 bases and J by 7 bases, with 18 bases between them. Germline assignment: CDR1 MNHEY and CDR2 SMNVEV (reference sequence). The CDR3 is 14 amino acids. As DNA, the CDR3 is TGTGCCAGCAGCCCTATAGAGACAAGAAGGACCCAGTACTTC. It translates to CASSPIETRRTQYF.

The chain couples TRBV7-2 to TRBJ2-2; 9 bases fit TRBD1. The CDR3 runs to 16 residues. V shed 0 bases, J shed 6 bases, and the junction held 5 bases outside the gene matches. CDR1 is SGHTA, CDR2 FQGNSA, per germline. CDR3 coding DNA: TGTGCCAGCAGCTTAGCGACAGGGGGTCGCCCCGGGGAGCTGTTTTTT. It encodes CASSLATGGRPGELFF.

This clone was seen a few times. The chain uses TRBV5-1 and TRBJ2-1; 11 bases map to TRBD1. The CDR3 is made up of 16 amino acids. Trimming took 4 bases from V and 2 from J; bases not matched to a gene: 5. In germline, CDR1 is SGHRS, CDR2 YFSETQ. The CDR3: CASSGGTGGPYNEQFF. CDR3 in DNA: TGCGCCAGCAGCGGGGGGACAGGGGGTCCCTACAATGAGCAGTTCTTC. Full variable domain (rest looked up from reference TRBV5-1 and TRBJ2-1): KAGVTQTPRYLIKTRGQQVTLSCSPISGHRSVSWYQQTPGQGLQFLFEYFSETQRNKGNFPGRFSGRQFSNSRSEMNVSTLELGDSALYLCASSGGTGGPYNEQFFGPGTRLTVL.

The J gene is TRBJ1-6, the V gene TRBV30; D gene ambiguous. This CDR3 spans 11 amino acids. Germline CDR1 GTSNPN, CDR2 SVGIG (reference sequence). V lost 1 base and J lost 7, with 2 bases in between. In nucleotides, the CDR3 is TGTGCCTGGAGTGGAAATTCACCCCTCCACTTT. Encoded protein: CAWSGNSPLHF.

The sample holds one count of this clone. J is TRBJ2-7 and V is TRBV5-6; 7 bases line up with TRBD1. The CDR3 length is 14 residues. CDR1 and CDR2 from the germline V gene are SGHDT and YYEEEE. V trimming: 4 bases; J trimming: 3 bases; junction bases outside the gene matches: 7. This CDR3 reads CASSVGQTNYEQYF. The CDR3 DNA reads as TGTGCCAGCAGCGTGGGACAGACCAACTACGAGCAGTACTTC.

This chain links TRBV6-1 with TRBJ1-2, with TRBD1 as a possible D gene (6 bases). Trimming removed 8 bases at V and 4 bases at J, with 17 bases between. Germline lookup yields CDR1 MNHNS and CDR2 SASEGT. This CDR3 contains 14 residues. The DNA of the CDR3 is TGTGCCAGCCAACTACTGACAGGCCCCTATGGCTACACCTTC. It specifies CASQLLTGPYGYTF.

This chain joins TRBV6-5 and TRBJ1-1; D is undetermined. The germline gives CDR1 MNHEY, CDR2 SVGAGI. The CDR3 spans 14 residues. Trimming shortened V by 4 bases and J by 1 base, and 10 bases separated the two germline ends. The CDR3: CASSSGFRNTEAFF. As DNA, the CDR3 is TGTGCCAGCAGTTCCGGATTCAGGAACACTGAAGCTTTCTTT.

CDR3 region: CASSPAGPGSHQETQYF. CDR3 nucleotide sequence: TGTGCCAGCAGCCCGGCTGGGCCGGGTTCGCACCAAGAGACCCAGTACTTC. The chain joins TRBV5-4 to TRBJ2-5; D is undetermined. The V and J ends lost 4 bases and 0 bases respectively, with 19 bases between them. CDR1 is SGHNT and CDR2 is YYREEE in the germline V gene (reference sequence). The CDR3 consists of 17 residues. The whole variable domain, remainder taken from reference TRBV5-4 and TRBJ2-5, is ETGVTQSPTHLIKTRGQQVTLRCSSQSGHNTVSWYQQALGQGPQFIFQYYREEENGRGNFPPRFSGLQFPNYSSELNVNALELDDSALYLCASSPAGPGSHQETQYFGPGTRLLVL.

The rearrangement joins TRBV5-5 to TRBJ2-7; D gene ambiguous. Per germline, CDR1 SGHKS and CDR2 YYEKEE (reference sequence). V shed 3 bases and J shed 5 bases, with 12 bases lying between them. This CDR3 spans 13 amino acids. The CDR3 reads CASSWVVPNEQYF. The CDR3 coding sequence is TGTGCCAGCAGCTGGGTGGTTCCCAACGAGCAGTACTTC.

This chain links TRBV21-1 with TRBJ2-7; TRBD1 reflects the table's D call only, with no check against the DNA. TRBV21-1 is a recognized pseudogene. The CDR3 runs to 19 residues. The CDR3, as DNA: TGTGCCAGCAGCAAGCCTCCGGGACAGGGCCCTACTACGAATATGGAGCAGTACTTC. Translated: CASSKPPGQGPTTNMEQYF.

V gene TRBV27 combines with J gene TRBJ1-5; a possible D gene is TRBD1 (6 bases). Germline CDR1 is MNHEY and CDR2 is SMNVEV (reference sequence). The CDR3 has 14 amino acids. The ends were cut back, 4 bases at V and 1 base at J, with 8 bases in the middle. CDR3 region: CASSYDRSNQPQHF. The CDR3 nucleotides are TGTGCCAGCAGTTACGACAGGAGCAATCAGCCCCAGCATTTT.

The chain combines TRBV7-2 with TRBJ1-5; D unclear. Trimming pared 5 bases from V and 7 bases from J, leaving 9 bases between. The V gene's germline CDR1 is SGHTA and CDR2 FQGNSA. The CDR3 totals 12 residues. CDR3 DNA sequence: TGTGCCAGCAGCCAAAATGTGCAGCCCCAGCATTTT. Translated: CASSQNVQPQHF.

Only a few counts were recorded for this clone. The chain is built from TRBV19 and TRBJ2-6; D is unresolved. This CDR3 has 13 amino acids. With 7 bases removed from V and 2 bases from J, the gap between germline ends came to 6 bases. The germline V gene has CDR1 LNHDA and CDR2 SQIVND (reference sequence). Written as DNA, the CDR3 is TGTGCCAGTACCCCGCCTGGGGCCAACGTCCTGACTTTC. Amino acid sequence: CASTPPGANVLTF.

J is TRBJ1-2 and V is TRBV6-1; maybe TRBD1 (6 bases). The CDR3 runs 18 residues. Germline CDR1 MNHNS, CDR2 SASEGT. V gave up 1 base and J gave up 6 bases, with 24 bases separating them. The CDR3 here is CASSEGQQGLGKMDGYTF. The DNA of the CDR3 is TGTGCCAGCAGTGAAGGGCAGCAGGGGTTAGGAAAAATGGATGGCTACACCTTC.

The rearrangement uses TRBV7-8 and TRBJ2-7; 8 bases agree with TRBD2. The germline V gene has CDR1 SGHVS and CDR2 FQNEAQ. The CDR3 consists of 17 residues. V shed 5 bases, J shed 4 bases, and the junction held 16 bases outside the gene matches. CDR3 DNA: TGTGCCAGCAGCCTCGGGCACCGCGGCGGGGGGTCATACGAGCAGTACTTC. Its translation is CASSLGHRGGGSYEQYF. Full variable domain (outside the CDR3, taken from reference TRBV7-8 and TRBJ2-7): GAGVSQSPRYKVAKRGQDVALRCDPISGHVSLFWYQQALGQGPEFLTYFQNEAQLDKSGLPSDRFFAERPEGSVSTLKIQRTQQEDSAVYLCASSLGHRGGGSYEQYFGPGTRLTVT.